This record covers a single T cell receptor beta chain. These data are taken from a study of glioma-infiltrating T cells after dendritic cell vaccination. About the research overall: Autologous tumor lysate was loaded overnight onto monocyte-derived dendritic cells grown seven to eight days with IL-4 and GM-CSF.

Primers: 60 V beta forward and 13 J beta reverse. Repertoires were generated with immunoSEQ multiplex PCR, while TCRdb's copy carries only in-frame clones and drops some. The data hold under 130,000 clones, with 90% observed a single time. Stated time point: after dendritic cell vaccination, including at tumor progression/relapse. Sample: blood, taken after dendritic cell vaccination. The receptor was isolated from a human donor with glioblastoma.

CDR3: CASSSHGADQPQHF. In DNA, the CDR3 is TGTGCCAGCAGTTCCCATGGGGCCGATCAGCCCCAGCATTTT. V gene TRBV6-5 combines with J gene TRBJ1-5, with D possibly being TRBD1 (5 bases). This CDR3 has 14 residues. CDR1 and CDR2 (germline): MNHEY, SVGAGI. Trimming took off 4 bases at V and 5 bases at J, with 12 bases between the two ends.